This is a list of T cell receptor beta chains from one sample in a study of CD8 T cells in Susac syndrome. TCRdb reprocessed the immunoSEQ multiplex PCR reads via MiXCR and lists one record per CDR3 protein. The sample lists about 80,000 distinct CDR3 sequences, 93% occurring once. The sequencing sample was made of CD4+ T cells from PBMCs. The receptors originated from a human donor with Susac syndrome. Both conserved end residues are part of each CDR3. Size values are once, few and many counts, or a class for expanded clones, and some rows have none.

>TRBV5-4|.|TRBJ2-5
CASSLTGSWETQYF
>TRBV7-2|once|TRBJ2-7
CASSIHYEQYF
>TRBV5-1|.|TRBJ2-3
CASSLGTSGTDTQYF
>TRBV7-2|.|TRBJ2-7
CASSLGRGTGYEQYF
>TRBV28|.|TRBJ2-1
CASSTEGAGPPGAQFF
>TRBV5-1|.|TRBJ1-2
CASRSGGRGGYTF
>TRBV2|.|TRBJ1-6
CASIESSYNSPLHF
>TRBV4-2|.|TRBJ2-1
CASSQALANSYNEQFF
>TRBV20-1|.|TRBJ2-1
CSARDLLADNNEQFF
>TRBV5-1|.|TRBJ2-3
CASSLVEGADTQYF
>TRBV20-1|.|TRBJ2-7
CSADGPKNYEQYF
>TRBV19|.|TRBJ2-3
CASSLPGQGGGTDTQYF
>TRBV11-1|.|TRBJ2-1
CASSVSLAGTYNEQFF
>TRBV5-8|.|TRBJ1-2
CASSLQTAYGYTF
>TRBV5-1|.|TRBJ2-5
CASSLVTSQETQYF
>TRBV7-2|.|TRBJ1-6
CASSQDRVSPLHF
>TRBV9|.|TRBJ1-1
CASSESPLRVAFF
>TRBV6-5|.|TRBJ2-7
CASSNLEGQTVYEQYF
>TRBV6-2/TRBV6-3|.|TRBJ1-2
CASSPFYGYTF
>TRBV19|.|TRBJ2-5
CASKVGKGETQYF
>TRBV7-2|.|TRBJ1-1
CASSSDRGSTEAFF
>TRBV6-1|.|TRBJ2-3
CASSQPQFGGRRDTQYF
>TRBV6-2/TRBV6-3|.|TRBJ1-2
CASSIQGFNYGYTF
>TRBV6-5|.|TRBJ2-3
CASSYRRDSPTDTQYF
>TRBV5-1|.|TRBJ2-7
CASSLELRGSREQYF
>TRBV6-1|.|TRBJ2-2
CASSPNWAAYTGELFF
>TRBV4-1|.|TRBJ1-5
CASSQEGTGVNQPQHF
>TRBV7-8|.|TRBJ2-1
CASSLGLARNEQFF
>TRBV2|once|TRBJ1-5
CATSRGGNQPQHF
>TRBV7-9|.|TRBJ1-6
CASSLDAVNSPLHF
>TRBV9|.|TRBJ2-2
CASSVGLADRTGELFF
>TRBV2|.|TRBJ2-2
CASGGVPLVTGELFF
>TRBV10-3|once|TRBJ2-7
CAISESYGHSYEQYF
>TRBV12-3/TRBV12-4|.|TRBJ2-5
CASSSWAAGGGETQYF
>TRBV6-2/TRBV6-3|.|TRBJ2-5
CASSSIRDSQETQYF
>TRBV18|.|TRBJ2-1
CASSRGLNEQFF
>TRBV5-1|.|TRBJ2-7
CASSLDGPNEQYF
>TRBV15|once|TRBJ2-7
CATSRDPGPTYEQYF
>TRBV7-2|.|TRBJ2-4
CASSVPNTNQYF
>TRBV6-2/TRBV6-3|few|TRBJ1-1
CASNMQGSSEAFF
>TRBV18|once|TRBJ2-4
CASSRDRTWDIQYF
>TRBV11-3|.|TRBJ2-2
CASSTWTGANTGELFF
>TRBV28|.|TRBJ2-1
CASSSPSDPYNEQFF
>TRBV5-6|.|TRBJ2-1
CASSRTGEEHNEQFF
>TRBV28|.|TRBJ2-7
CASSLPAPNEQYF
>TRBV2|.|TRBJ2-5
CASSPDNGETQYF